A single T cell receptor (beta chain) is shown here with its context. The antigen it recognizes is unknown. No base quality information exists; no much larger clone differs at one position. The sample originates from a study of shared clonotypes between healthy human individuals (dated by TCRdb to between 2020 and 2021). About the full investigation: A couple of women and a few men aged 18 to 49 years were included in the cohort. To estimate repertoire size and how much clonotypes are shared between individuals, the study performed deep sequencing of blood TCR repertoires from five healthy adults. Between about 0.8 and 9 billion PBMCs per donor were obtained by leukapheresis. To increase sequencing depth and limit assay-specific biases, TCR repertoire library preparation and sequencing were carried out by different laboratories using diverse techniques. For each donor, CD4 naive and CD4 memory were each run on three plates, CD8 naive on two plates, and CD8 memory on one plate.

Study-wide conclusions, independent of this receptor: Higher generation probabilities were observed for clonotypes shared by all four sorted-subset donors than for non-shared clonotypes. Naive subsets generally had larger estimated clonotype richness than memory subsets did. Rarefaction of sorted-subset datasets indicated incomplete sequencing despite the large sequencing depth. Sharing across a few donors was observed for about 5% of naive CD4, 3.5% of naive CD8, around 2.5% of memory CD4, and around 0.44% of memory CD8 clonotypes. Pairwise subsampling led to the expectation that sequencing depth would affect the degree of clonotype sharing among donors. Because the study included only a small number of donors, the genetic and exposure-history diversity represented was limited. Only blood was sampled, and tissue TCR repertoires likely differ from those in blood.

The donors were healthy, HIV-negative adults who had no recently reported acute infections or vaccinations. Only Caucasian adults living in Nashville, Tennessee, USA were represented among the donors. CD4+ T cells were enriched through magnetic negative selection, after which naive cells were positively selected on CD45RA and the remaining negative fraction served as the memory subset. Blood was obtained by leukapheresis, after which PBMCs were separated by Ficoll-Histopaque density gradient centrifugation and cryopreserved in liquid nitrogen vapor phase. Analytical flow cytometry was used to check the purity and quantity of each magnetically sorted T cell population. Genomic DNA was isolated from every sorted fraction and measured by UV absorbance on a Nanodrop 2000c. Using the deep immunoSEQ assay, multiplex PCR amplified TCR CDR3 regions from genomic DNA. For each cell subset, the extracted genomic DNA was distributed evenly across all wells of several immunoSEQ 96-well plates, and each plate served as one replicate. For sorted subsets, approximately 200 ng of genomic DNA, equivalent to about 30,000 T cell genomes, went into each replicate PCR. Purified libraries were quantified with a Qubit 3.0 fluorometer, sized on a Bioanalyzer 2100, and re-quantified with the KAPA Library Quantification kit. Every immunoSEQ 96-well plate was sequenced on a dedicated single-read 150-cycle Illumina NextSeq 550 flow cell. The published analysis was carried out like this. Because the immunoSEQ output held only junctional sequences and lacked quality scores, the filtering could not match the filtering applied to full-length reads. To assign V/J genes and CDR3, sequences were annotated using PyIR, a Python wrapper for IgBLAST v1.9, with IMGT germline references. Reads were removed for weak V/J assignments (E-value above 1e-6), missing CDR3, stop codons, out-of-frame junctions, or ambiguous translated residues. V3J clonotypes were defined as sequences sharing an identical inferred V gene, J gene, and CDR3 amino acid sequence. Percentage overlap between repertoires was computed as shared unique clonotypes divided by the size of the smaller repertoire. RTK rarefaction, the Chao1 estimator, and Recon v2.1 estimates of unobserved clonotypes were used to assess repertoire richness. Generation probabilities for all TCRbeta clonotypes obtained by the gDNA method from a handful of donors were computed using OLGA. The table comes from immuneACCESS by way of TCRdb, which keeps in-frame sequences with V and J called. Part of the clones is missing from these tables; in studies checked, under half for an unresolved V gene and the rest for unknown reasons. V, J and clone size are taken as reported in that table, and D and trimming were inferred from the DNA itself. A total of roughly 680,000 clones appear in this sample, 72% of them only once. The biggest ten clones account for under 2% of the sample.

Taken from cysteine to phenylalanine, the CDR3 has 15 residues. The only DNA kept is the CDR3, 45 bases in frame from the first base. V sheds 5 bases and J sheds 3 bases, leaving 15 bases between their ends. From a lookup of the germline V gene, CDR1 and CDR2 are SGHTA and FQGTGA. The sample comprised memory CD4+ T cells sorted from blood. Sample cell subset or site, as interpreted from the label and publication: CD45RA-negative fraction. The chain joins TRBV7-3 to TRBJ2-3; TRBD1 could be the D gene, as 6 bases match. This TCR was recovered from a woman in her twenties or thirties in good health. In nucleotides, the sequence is TGTGCCAGCAGCCTGACAGGAGGAAAAACAGATACGCAGTATTTT. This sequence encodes CASSLTGGKTDTQYF.